This is a list of T cell receptor beta chains from one sample in a study of blood T cell repertoires in COVID-19. TCRdb keeps only in-frame clones here, not all; method: immunoSEQ multiplex PCR. The sample records 470,000 or so clones, approximately 90% being singletons. What was sequenced was peripheral blood. All receptors come from a woman in her 30s with acute or convalescent COVID-19. The CDR3 runs from the conserved cysteine through the conserved F or W. D genes are given only for firm matches. Expanded clones are given a class, and other clones once, few, many or no size at all.

>TRBJ2-6|-|TRBV6-1|17|TRBD1
TGTGCCAGCAGTGGGACAGGGGCTTTCCCTGGGGCCAACGTCCTGACTTTC
CASSGTGAFPGANVLTF
>TRBJ2-2|-|TRBV10-3|13|-
TGTGCCATCAGAGAGACAGGACCCGGGGAGCTGTTTTTT
CAIRETGPGELFF
>TRBJ2-5|-|TRBV30|14|TRBD1
TGTGCCTGGAGTCTACAGGGGCTGGGGGAGACCCAGTACTTC
CAWSLQGLGETQYF
>TRBJ1-4|-|TRBV2|15|-
TGTGCCAGCAGTTTCCAACAGGCCACTAATGAAAAACTGTTTTTT
CASSFQQATNEKLFF
>TRBJ2-3|-|TRBV5-4|17|-
TGTGCCAGCAGCGATTACTTACAGGGATCAAGCACAGATACGCAGTATTTT
CASSDYLQGSSTDTQYF
>TRBJ1-1|-|TRBV29-1|14|-
TGCAGCGTTGAAGATTCACGCAGGAGGACTGAAGCTTTCTTT
CSVEDSRRRTEAFF
>TRBJ1-1|-|TRBV7-6|16|-
TGTGCCAGCAGCCCAACGACAGGACCAATGAACACTGAAGCTTTCTTT
CASSPTTGPMNTEAFF
>TRBJ1-6|-|TRBV2|15|TRBD1
TGTGCCAGCAGTAGACAGGGGGCAGATAATTCACCCCTCCACTTT
CASSRQGADNSPLHF
>TRBJ2-5|-|TRBV10-3|15|TRBD1
TGTGCCATCAGGCGGGACAGGGGGTCTTTGGAGACCCAGTACTTC
CAIRRDRGSLETQYF
>TRBJ1-1|-|TRBV11-1|15|TRBD1
TGTGCCAGCAGCCGAAAGGGACAGGGGCACACTGAAGCTTTCTTT
CASSRKGQGHTEAFF
>TRBJ2-1|-|TRBV4-1|14|TRBD1
TGCGCCAGCAGCCCGGGACAGCATTACAATGAGCAGTTCTTC
CASSPGQHYNEQFF
>TRBJ1-6|-|TRBV2|14|TRBD1
TGTGCCAGCAGGGGAACAGGGGATAATTCACCCCTCCACTTT
CASRGTGDNSPLHF
>TRBJ2-1|-|TRBV19|14|TRBD1
TGTGCCAGTAGTAAGGGACAGGAGGGCAATGAGCAGTTCTTC
CASSKGQEGNEQFF
>TRBJ2-5|once|TRBV12-3/TRBV12-4|12|-
TGTGCCAGCAGTTCCCCAGGCTCCGCAGGGTACTTC
CASSSPGSAGYF
>TRBJ2-7|-|TRBV12-1|15|-
TGTGCCAGCAGCTCCGGGATTTGGCTAACTCGCGAGCAGTACTTC
CASSSGIWLTREQYF
>TRBJ2-5|once|TRBV6-1|16|-
TGTGCCAGCAGTGACCTCAACTGGCCCCTAGCAGAGACCCAGTACTTC
CASSDLNWPLAETQYF
>TRBJ1-3|once|TRBV5-4|14|-
TGTGCCAGCAGCTTATCAGGGGCGCCGAACACCATATATTTT
CASSLSGAPNTIYF
>TRBJ2-2|once|TRBV10-1|14|TRBD1
TGCGCCAGCAGAGGACAGGGGGAGGACGGGGAGCTGTTTTTT
CASRGQGEDGELFF
>TRBJ1-1|once|TRBV30|10|-
TGTGCCTGGCAGGGGCCCGTGGCTTTCTTT
CAWQGPVAFF
>TRBJ2-1|-|TRBV7-2|15|TRBD2
TGTGCCAGCAGCTTAATAGCGGGGGGCAGGGATGAGCAGTTCTTC
CASSLIAGGRDEQFF
>TRBJ2-1|-|TRBV5-4|15|TRBD2
TGTGCCAGCAGCTTGGTTGGGGGACTAACCAATGAGCAGTTCTTC
CASSLVGGLTNEQFF
>TRBJ1-2|once|TRBV30|14|TRBD1
TGTGCCTGGTATACAGGGGGCACGGGCTATGGCTACACCTTC
CAWYTGGTGYGYTF
>TRBJ2-3|once|TRBV27|14|-
TGTGCCAGCAGTTTCCCGACTAATCCAGATACGCAGTATTTT
CASSFPTNPDTQYF
>TRBJ2-5|-|TRBV3-1/TRBV3-2|13|-
TGTGCCAGCAGAGGACAGACCAAAGAGACCCAGTACTTC
CASRGQTKETQYF
>TRBJ1-1|-|TRBV30|16|TRBD1
TGTGCCTGGACTTCCGGTAGGGGGCACGTGAACACTGAAGCTTTCTTT
CAWTSGRGHVNTEAFF
>TRBJ2-3|-|TRBV2|15|-
TGTGCCAGCAGTGAACACAGGTCTAGCACAGATACGCAGTATTTT
CASSEHRSSTDTQYF
>TRBJ1-1|-|TRBV6-5|14|-
TGTGCCAGCAGTATAACAGGTTCGAACACTGAAGCTTTCTTT
CASSITGSNTEAFF
>TRBJ1-1|-|TRBV7-8|16|-
TGTGCCAGCAGCCCCCCCCTGCAGGGGAAGTTTGAACAGGCTTTCTTT
CASSPPLQGKFEQAFF
>TRBJ2-7|once|TRBV7-2|14|TRBD2
TGTGCCAGCAGCTTCGATAGCGGGGGTTACGAGCAGTACTTC
CASSFDSGGYEQYF
>TRBJ1-2|-|TRBV27|14|-
TGTGCCAGCAGTTTTGGGGGCGCCAACTATGGCTACACCTTC
CASSFGGANYGYTF
>TRBJ2-7|-|TRBV7-9|14|-
TGTGCCAGCAGCCCCAGAGGGAACCCCTACGAGCAGTACTTC
CASSPRGNPYEQYF
>TRBJ1-2|few|TRBV2|13|-
TGTGCCAGCAGCCTTGACACTAACTATGGCTACACCTTC
CASSLDTNYGYTF
>TRBJ1-2|-|TRBV28|13|-
TGTGCCAGCAGAGGAGTGTCGAACTTGGGCTACACCTTC
CASRGVSNLGYTF
>TRBJ1-1|few|TRBV2|13|TRBD1
TGTGCCAGCAGCACAGGGGGCAACACTGAAGCTTTCTTT
CASSTGGNTEAFF
>TRBJ2-7|-|TRBV6-6|15|TRBD1
TGTGCCAGCAGTTACACCGGGACAGAGAACTACGAGCAGTACTTC
CASSYTGTENYEQYF
>TRBJ1-3|-|TRBV11-2|14|-
TGTGCCAGCAGGGAGAGCTTCTCTGGAAACACCATATATTTT
CASRESFSGNTIYF
>TRBJ2-7|-|TRBV28|13|-
TGTGCCAGCAGTTTCTTCGGGTACTACGAGCAGTACTTC
CASSFFGYYEQYF
>TRBJ1-4|-|TRBV6-5|13|-
TGTGCCAGCAATTTGCACAGATATGAAAAACTGTTTTTT
CASNLHRYEKLFF
>TRBJ2-2|-|TRBV20-1|11|-
TGCAGTGCCGAACTGGCCGGGGAGCTGTTTTTT
CSAELAGELFF
>TRBJ1-3|-|TRBV24-1|16|-
TGTGCCACCAGTGATGGGAGGCCCAGGGCTGGAAACACCATATATTTT
CATSDGRPRAGNTIYF
>TRBJ1-6|-|TRBV5-6|16|TRBD1
TGTGCCAGCCGCCCACAGGGGAGCTCCTATAATTCACCCCTCCACTTT
CASRPQGSSYNSPLHF
>TRBJ2-3|-|TRBV5-1|14|TRBD1
TGCGCCAGCAGCTCCGGACAGGTCACAGATACGCAGTATTTT
CASSSGQVTDTQYF
>TRBJ1-2|-|TRBV7-9|16|-
TGTGCCAGCAGCTCAGTGGACCGGGACTCTAACTATGGCTACACCTTC
CASSSVDRDSNYGYTF
>TRBJ1-1|-|TRBV7-3|15|-
TGTGCCAGCAGCTTAACCCAGGGGACGAACACTGAAGCTTTCTTT
CASSLTQGTNTEAFF
>TRBJ2-7|-|TRBV7-3|19|TRBD2
TGTGCCAGCAGCTTCTCAACCTACCCAAGACTAGCGAGAACCTACGAGCAGTACTTC
CASSFSTYPRLARTYEQYF
>TRBJ2-1|-|TRBV15|17|TRBD2
TGTGCCACCAGCAGAGATGGGCGACTAGCGGGGGGGCATGAGCAGTTCTTC
CATSRDGRLAGGHEQFF
>TRBJ2-3|-|TRBV9|15|TRBD1
TGTGCCAGCAGCGTAGTAGGGGGCGGTGGAGATACGCAGTATTTT
CASSVVGGGGDTQYF
>TRBJ2-7|-|TRBV18|15|TRBD2
TGTGCCAGCTCACAAACTCCCAGCGGGGACTACGAGCAGTACTTC
CASSQTPSGDYEQYF
>TRBJ1-5|many|TRBV9|13|-
TGTGCCAGCAGCGCCCACCAGGGCCAGCCCCAGCATTTT
CASSAHQGQPQHF
>TRBJ2-5|-|TRBV2|14|-
TGTGCCAGCAGGTCAGTCACAGACCAAGAGACCCAGTACTTC
CASRSVTDQETQYF